What follows are 2 T cell receptor beta chains derived from one specimen sequenced in a study of blood T cell repertoires in COVID-19. TCRdb's copy holds only in-frame clones and misses some; the assay was immunoSEQ multiplex PCR. The data show about 39,000 clones, over 85% seen once. The sequencing input was peripheral blood. These receptor sequences come from a human donor with active COVID-19. The donor label of this sample is uncertain.

This chain uses TRBV6-6 with TRBJ2-7, with 12 bases aligning to TRBD2. CDR1 is MNHNY and CDR2 is SVGAGI in the germline V gene (reference sequence). The V gene end was trimmed by 6 bases and the J gene end by 3 bases; junction bases not matched to a gene: 9. The CDR3 runs to 16 residues. The CDR3 spells CASSPPSGRAVYEQYF. CDR3 DNA sequence: TGTGCCAGCAGCCCCCCTAGCGGGAGGGCCGTCTACGAGCAGTACTTC.

The V and J genes are TRBV15 and TRBJ1-2; no clear D. CDR1 is LNHNV and CDR2 is YYDKDF in the germline V gene (reference sequence). V dropped 0 bases and J dropped 8 bases, with 7 bases sitting between them. CDR3 length: 12 residues. CDR3 loop: CATSRDGSGYTF. Here the CDR3 DNA reads TGTGCCACCAGCAGAGATGGGAGCGGCTACACCTTC.